This T cell receptor (beta chain) was captured in a study of blood T cell repertoires in COVID-19. Here immunoSEQ multiplex PCR was the method, and the copy in TCRdb shows in-frame clones only, minus some. The repertoire holds about 210,000 clones, with 80% to 90% as singletons. The germline CDR1 and CDR2 sequences are MNHEY and SMNVEV (reference sequence). The CDR3 covers 14 residues. The V end lost 3 bases, the J end lost 7 bases, and 14 bases lay between the germline ends. This clonotype was sampled from a woman aged 40 to 50 with acute COVID-19. This chain connects TRBV27 to TRBJ2-3, with D possibly TRBD2 on 6 matching bases. The specimen was PBMCs or T cells enriched from blood (not recorded which). CDR3 nucleotides: TGTGCCAGCAGTTTGGACTACTCGGGGAATACGCAGTATTTT. Protein sequence: CASSLDYSGNTQYF.